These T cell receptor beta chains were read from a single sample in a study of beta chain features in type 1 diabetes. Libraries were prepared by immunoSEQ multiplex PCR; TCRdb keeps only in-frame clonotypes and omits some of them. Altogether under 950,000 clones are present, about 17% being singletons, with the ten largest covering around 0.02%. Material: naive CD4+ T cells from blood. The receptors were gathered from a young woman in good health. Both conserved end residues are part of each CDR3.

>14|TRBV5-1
CASSPGLVEETQYF
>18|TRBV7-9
CASSPGAITSGSADEQYF
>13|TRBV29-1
CSLSRARAYEQYF
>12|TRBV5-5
CASSLGKDTQYF
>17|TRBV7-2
CASSLFGLVATQETQYF
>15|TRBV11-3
CASSQGAARTDTQYF
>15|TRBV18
CASSPLAGRQETQYF
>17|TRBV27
CASSLRASGSGFNEQFF
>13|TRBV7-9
CASSKVGGTEAFF
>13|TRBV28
CASSLDQDNEQFF
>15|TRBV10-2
CASRMGLAGVREQYF
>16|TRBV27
CASSLVGQGWSQPQHF
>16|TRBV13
CASSLRGKGGNQPQHF
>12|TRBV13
CASSFIPNTIYF
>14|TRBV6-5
CASSYLAGGETQYF
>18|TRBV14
CASSQTRGLLVSDEKLFF
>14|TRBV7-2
CASSLLGSNTEAFF
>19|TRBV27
CASSLSIPGQGFGNEKLFF
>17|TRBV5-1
CASSYGLAGGLTDTQYF
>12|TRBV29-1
CSVEAKVDTQYF
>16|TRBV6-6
CASTERLAGVADTQYF
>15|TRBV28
CASSEASSGANVLTF
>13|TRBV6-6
CASRLQGGDIQYF
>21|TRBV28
CASSLWGEQPLVGYSNQPQHF
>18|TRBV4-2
CASSQVGVAGGIAYEQYF
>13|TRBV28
CASSLYRGYGYTF
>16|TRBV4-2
CASSQLWGGSNYGYTF
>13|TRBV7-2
CASSNRGGYEQYF
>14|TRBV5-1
CASKEPPEGEKLFF
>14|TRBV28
CASRGLAGDGELFF
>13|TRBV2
CASKKRYSYEQYF
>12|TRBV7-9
CASSGGDQPQHF
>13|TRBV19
CASSQTRSNEQFF
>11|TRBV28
CASSGEQPQHF
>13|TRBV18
CASSPSFTDTQYF
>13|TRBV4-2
CASSQDPVNEQFF
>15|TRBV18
CASSPDRAAKNIQYF
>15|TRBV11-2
CASSLQTGGLETQYF
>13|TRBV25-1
CASSAPGAGKQFF
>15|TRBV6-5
CASSYKGDSNQPQHF
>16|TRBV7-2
CASSLGQGVTKNIQYF
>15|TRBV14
CASSNTNPYYNEQFF
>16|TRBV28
CASSLVGINSGYGYTF
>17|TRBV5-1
CASSLAVQSGRGGEQFF
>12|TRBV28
CASSSSSYEQYF
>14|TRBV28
CASTDWQNGEKLFF
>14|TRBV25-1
CASSKRQGPNEQFF
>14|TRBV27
CASSRYRGQDEQYF
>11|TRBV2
CASRLYNEQFF
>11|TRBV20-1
CSATDGRTQYF
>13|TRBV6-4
CARARDRVGEQYF
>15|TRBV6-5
CASSRGLENTGELFF
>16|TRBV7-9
CASSLVQTGGNYGYTF
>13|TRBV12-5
CATAGSGANVLTF
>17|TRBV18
CASSPPGRSRATDTQYF
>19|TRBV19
CASRGVGQGARSGANVLTF
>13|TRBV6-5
CASSYSAFSEQYF
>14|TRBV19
CASSYREMNTEAFF
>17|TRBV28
CASSELAGGAPTDTQYF
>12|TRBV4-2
CASSREGEKLFF